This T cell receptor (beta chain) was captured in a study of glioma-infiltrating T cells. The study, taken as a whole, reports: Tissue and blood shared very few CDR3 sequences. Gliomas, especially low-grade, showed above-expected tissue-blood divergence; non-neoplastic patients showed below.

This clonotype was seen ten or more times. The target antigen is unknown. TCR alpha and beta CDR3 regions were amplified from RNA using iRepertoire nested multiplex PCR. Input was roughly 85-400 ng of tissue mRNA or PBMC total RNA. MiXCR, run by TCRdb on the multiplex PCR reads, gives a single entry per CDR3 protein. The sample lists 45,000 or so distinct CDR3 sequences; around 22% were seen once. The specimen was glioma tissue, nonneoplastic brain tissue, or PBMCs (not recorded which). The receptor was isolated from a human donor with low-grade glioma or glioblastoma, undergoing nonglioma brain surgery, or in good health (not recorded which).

CDR3: CASSPGQGIKAFF. The CDR3 coding sequence is TGTGCCAGCAGTCCAGGGCAGGGTATCAAAGCTTTCTTT. The rearrangement joins TRBV7-6 to TRBJ1-1; D possibly corresponds to TRBD1 (5 bases). V was cut by 6 bases and J by 9 bases, with 17 bases left in between. Germline CDR1 and CDR2: SGHVS and FNYEAQ. The CDR3 length is 13 residues.